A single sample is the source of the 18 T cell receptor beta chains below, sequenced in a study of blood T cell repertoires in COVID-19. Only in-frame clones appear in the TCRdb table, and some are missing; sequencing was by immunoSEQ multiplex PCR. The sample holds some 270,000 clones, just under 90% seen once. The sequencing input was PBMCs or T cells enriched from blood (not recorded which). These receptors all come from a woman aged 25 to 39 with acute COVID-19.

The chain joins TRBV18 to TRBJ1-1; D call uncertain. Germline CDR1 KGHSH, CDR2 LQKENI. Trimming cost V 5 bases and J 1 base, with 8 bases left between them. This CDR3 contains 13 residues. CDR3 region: CASSEAPNTEAFF. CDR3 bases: TGTGCCAGCTCAGAGGCCCCGAACACTGAAGCTTTCTTT.

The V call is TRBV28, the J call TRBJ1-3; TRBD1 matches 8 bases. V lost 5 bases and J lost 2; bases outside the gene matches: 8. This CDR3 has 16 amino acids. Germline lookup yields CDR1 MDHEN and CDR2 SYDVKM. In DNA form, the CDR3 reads TGTGCCAGCAGTATGGACAGGGCTTTAACTGGAAACACCATATATTTT. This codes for CASSMDRALTGNTIYF.

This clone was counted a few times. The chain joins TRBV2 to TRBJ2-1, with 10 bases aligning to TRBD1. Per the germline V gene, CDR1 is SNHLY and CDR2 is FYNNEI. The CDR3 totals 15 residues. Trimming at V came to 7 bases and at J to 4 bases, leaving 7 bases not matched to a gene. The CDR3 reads CASTPGQGIYNEQFF. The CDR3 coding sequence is TGTGCCAGCACACCGGGACAGGGGATATACAATGAGCAGTTCTTC.

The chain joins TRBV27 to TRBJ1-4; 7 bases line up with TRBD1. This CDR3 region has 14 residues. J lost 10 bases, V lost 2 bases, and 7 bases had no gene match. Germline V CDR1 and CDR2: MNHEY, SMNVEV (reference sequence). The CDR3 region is CASSLRQGGGKLFF. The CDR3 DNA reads TGTGCCAGCAGTTTAAGACAGGGCGGCGGAAAACTGTTTTTT.

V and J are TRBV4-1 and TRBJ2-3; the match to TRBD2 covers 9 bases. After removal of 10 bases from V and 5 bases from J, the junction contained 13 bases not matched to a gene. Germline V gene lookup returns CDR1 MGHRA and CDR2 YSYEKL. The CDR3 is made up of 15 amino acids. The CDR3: CATRAGGRAVDTQYF. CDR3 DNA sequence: TGCGCCACCCGGGCCGGCGGGAGGGCAGTAGATACGCAGTATTTT.

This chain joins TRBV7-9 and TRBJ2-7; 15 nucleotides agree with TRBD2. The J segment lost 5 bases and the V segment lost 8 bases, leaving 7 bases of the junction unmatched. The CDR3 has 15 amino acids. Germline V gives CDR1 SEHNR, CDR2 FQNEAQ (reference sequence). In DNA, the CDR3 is TGTGCCAGCGGATCGGGACTAGCGGGAGGCGACGAGCAGTACTTC. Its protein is CASGSGLAGGDEQYF.

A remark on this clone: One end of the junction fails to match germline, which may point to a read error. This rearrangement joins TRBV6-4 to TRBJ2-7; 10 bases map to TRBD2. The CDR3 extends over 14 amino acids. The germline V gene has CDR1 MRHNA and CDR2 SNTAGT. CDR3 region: CAPCPGLADYEQYF. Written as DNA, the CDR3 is TGTGCCCCCTGCCCCGGACTAGCGGATTACGAGCAATACTTC.

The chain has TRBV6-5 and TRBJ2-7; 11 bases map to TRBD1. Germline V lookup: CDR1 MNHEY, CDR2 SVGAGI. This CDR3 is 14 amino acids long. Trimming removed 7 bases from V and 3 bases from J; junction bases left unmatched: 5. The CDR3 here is CASIPGQGVYEQYF. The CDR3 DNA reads TGTGCCAGCATCCCGGGACAGGGGGTCTACGAGCAGTACTTC.

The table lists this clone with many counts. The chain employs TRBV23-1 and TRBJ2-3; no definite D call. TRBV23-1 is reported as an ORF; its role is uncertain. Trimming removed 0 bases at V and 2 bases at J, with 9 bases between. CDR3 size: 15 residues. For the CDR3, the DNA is TGCGCCAGCAGTCAATCGGCCCCCTCCACAGATACGCAGTATTTT. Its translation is CASSQSAPSTDTQYF.

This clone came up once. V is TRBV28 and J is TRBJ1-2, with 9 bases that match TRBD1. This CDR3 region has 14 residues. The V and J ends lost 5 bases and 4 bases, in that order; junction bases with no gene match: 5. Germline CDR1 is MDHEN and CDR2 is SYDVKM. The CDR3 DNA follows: TGTGCCAGCAGTCTACAGGGGGCGATCTATGGCTACACCTTC. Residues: CASSLQGAIYGYTF.

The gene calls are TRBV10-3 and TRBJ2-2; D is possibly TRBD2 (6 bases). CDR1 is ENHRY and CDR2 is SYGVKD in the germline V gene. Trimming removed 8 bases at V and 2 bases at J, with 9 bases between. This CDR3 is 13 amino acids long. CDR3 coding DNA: TGTGCCATCGGGGGGATTAACACCGGGGAGCTGTTTTTT. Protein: CAIGGINTGELFF.

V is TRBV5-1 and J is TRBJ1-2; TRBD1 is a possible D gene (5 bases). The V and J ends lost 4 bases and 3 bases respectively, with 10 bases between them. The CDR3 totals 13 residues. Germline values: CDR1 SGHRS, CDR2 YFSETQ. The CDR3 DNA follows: TGCGCCAGCAGCGAGGTAGGGGACTATGGCTACACCTTC. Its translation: CASSEVGDYGYTF.

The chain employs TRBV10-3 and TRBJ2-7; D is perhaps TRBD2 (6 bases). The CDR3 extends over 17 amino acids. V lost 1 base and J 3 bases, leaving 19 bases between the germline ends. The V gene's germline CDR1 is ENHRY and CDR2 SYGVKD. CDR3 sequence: CAISEFEAGSRGYEQYF. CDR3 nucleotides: TGTGCCATCAGTGAGTTCGAGGCGGGGAGCCGAGGCTACGAGCAGTACTTC.

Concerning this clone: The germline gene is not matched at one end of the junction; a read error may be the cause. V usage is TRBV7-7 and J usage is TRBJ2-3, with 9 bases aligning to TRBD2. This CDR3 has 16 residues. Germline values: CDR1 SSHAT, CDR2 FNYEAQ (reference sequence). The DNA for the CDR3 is TGTGCTAGCAGCCCAACAGCGGGAGGAGGTGCAGATACGCAGTATTTT. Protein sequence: CASSPTAGGGADTQYF.

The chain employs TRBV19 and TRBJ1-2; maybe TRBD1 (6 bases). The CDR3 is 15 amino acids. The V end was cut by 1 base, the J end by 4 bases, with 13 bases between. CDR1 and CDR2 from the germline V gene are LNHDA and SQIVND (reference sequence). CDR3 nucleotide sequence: TGTGCCAGTAGTATAGTCACAGGGTCGGGCTATGGCTACACCTTC. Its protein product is CASSIVTGSGYGYTF.

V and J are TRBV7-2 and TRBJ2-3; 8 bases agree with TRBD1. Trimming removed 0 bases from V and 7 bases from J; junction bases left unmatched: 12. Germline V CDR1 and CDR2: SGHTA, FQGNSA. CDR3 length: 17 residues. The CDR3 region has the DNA TGTGCCAGCAGCTTAGCGCAAGGACAGGGTACTTTTTATACGCAGTATTTT. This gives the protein CASSLAQGQGTFYTQYF.

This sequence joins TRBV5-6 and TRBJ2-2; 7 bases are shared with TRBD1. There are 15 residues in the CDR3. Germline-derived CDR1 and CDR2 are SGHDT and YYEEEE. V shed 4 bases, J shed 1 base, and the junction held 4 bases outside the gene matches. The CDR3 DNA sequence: TGTGCCAGCAGCCCTGGGACAGTGAACACCGGGGAGCTGTTTTTT. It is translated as CASSPGTVNTGELFF.

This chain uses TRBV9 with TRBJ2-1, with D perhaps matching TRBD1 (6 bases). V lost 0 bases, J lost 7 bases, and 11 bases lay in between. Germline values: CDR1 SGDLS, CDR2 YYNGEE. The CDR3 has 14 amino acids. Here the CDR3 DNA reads TGTGCCAGCAGCGTAGGAGGGGGTCAAAATGAGCAGTTCTTC. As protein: CASSVGGGQNEQFF.